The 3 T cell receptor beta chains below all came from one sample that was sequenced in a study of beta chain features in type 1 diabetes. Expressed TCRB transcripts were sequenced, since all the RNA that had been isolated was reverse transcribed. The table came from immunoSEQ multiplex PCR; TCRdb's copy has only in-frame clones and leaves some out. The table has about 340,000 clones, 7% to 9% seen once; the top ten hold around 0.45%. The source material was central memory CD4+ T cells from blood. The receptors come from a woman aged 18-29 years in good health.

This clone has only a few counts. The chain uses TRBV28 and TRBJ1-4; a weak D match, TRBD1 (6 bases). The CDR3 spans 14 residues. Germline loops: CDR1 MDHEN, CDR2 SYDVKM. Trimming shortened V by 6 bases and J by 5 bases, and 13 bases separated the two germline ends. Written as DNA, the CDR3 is TGTGCCAGCAGGGGTGTCCAGGGGAATGAAAAACTGTTTTTT. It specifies CASRGVQGNEKLFF.

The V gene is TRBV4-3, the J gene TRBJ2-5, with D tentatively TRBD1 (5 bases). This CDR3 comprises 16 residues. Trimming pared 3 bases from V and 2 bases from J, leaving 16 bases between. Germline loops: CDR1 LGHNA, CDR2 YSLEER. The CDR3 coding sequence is TGCGCCAGCAGCCAGGAAATAGGGCAGGGACAAGAGACCCAGTACTTC. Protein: CASSQEIGQGQETQYF.

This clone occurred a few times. The CDR3 loop is CASSVGSGTGGIPTIQYF. CDR3 DNA: TGTGCCAGCAGCGTAGGATCTGGGACAGGGGGGATACCAACCATTCAGTACTTC. The V and J genes are TRBV9 and TRBJ2-4, with 11 bases fitting TRBD1. The V gene's germline CDR1 is SGDLS and CDR2 YYNGEE. This CDR3 is built from 18 residues. After removal of 0 bases from V and 9 bases from J, the junction contained 14 bases not matched to a gene.